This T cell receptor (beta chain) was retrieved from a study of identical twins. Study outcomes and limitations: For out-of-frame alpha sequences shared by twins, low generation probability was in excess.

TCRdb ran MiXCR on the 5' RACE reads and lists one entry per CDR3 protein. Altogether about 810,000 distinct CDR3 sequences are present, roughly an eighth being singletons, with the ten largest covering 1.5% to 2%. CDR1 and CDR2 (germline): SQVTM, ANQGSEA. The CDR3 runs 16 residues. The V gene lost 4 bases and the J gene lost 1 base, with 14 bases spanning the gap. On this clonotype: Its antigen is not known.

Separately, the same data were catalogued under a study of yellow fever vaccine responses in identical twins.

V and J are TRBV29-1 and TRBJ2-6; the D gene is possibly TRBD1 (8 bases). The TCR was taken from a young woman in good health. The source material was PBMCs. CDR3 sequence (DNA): TGCAGCGTTGGGACAGGGAGGGCGTCTGGGGCCAACGTCCTGACTTTC. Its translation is CSVGTGRASGANVLTF. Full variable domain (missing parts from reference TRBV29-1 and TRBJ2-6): SAVISQKPSRDICQRGTSLTIQCQVDSQVTMMFWYRQQPGQSLTLIATANQGSEATYESGFVIDKFPISRPNLTFSTLTVSNMSPEDSSIYLCSVGTGRASGANVLTFGAGSRLTVL.